These 6 T cell receptor beta chains share one sample of origin, sequenced in a study of blood T cell repertoires in COVID-19. This table comes from immunoSEQ multiplex PCR, and its TCRdb copy is limited to in-frame clones, with some not included. The table lists under 200,000 clones, 65% to 85% of them singletons. Input material: peripheral blood. These receptors all stem from a woman older than 75 with active or convalescent COVID-19.

V gene TRBV12-3 or TRBV12-4 combines with J gene TRBJ2-6, with no clear D. V was cut by 6 bases and J by 4 bases, with 4 bases left in between. The CDR3 loop spans 12 amino acids. The CDR3 coding sequence is TGTGCCAGCAGCCTGGGGGCCAACGTCCTGACTTTC. Amino acid sequence: CASSLGANVLTF.

The V call is TRBV3-1 (or the pseudogene TRBV3-2), the J call TRBJ1-4, with 10 bases that match TRBD1. Trimming at V came to 0 bases and at J to 8 bases, leaving 6 bases not matched to a gene. CDR1 is LGHDT, CDR2 YNNKEL, per germline (reference sequence). There are 16 residues in the CDR3. In DNA, the CDR3 is TGTGCCAGCAGCCAAGAAAGGGACAGGGGATTGGAAAAACTGTTTTTT. The encoded protein is CASSQERDRGLEKLFF.

The chain joins TRBV6-5 to TRBJ1-5; D not certain. CDR1 is MNHEY and CDR2 is SVGAGI in the germline V gene. CDR3 length: 13 residues. Trimming pared 9 bases from V and 5 bases from J, leaving 14 bases between. The CDR3 loop reads CASRDFRDQPQHF. CDR3 coding DNA: TGTGCCAGTCGGGATTTCCGGGATCAGCCCCAGCATTTT.

V and J are TRBV4-1 and TRBJ1-6; TRBD1 is a possible D gene (6 bases). Germline V gene sequence: CDR1 MGHRA, CDR2 YSYEKL. The CDR3 contains 16 residues. V was cut by 4 bases and J by 0 bases, with 10 bases left in between. The CDR3 coding sequence is TGCGCCAGCAGCCCCGACAGGTCCTCCTATAATTCACCCCTCCACTTT. Translating it yields CASSPDRSSYNSPLHF.

This rearrangement joins TRBV6-5 to TRBJ2-5; a weak D match, TRBD2 (7 bases). V was shortened by 7 bases and J by 5 bases, with 17 bases between the two germline ends. Germline V gives CDR1 MNHEY, CDR2 SVGAGI. This CDR3 is 14 amino acids long. The CDR3 region has the DNA TGTGCCAGCACCCGGGGCCCGGGGGGCGAGACCCAGTACTTC. This gives the protein CASTRGPGGETQYF.

The chain combines TRBV28 with TRBJ2-3; TRBD1 agrees at 7 bases. Trimming at V came to 6 bases and at J to 0 bases, leaving 9 bases not matched to a gene. The CDR3 has 16 residues. Germline V gene sequence: CDR1 MDHEN, CDR2 SYDVKM. In nucleotides, the CDR3 is TGTGCCAGCAGCACACAGGGGCCCACTAGCACAGATACGCAGTATTTT. Translation: CASSTQGPTSTDTQYF.